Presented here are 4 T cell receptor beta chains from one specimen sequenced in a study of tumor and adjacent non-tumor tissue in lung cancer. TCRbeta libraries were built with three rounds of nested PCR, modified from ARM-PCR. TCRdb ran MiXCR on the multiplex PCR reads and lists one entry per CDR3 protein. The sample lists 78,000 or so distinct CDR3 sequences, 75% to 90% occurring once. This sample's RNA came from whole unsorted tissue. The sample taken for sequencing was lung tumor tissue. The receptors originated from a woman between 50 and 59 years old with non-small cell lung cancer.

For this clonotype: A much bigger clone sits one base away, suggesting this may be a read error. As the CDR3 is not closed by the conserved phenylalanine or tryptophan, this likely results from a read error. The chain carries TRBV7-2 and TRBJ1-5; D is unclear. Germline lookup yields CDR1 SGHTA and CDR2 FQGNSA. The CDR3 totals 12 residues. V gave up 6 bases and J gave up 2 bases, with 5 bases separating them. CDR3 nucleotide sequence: TGTGCCAGCAGACTGGGCAATCAGCCCCAGCATTAT. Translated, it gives CASRLGNQPQHY.

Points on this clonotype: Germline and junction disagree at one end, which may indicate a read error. CDR3 DNA: TGTAATGCTACCCGACTAGTCCTCTCAGATACGCAGTATTTT. Translation: CNATRLVLSDTQYF. The rearrangement links TRBV20-1 to TRBJ2-3; possible D gene TRBD2, 6 bases. This CDR3 region has 14 residues. Germline loops: CDR1 DFQATT, CDR2 SNEGSKA (reference sequence).

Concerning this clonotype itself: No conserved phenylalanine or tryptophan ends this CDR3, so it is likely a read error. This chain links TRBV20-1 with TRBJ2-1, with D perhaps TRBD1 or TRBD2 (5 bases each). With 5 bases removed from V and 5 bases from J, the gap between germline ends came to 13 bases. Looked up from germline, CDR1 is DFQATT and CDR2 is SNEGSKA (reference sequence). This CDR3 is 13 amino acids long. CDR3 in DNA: TGCAGTGCTGAACTGGGACCCGACAATGAGCAGTTCTCC. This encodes CSAELGPDNEQFS.

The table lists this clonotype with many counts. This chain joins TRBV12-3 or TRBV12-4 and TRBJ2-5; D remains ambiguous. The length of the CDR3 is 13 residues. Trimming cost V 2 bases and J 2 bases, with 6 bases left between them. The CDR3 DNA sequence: TGTGCCAGCAGTTTATCAGAGCAAGAGACCCAGTACTTC. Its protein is CASSLSEQETQYF.